The 17 T cell receptor beta chains below come from one sample, sequenced in a study of blood T cell repertoires in COVID-19. Clones were sequenced by immunoSEQ multiplex PCR, and TCRdb holds only the in-frame ones, with some missing. Among approximately 60,000 clones listed, around 81% were seen once. The sequencing input was peripheral blood. The receptors were sampled from a woman over 75 with acute or convalescent COVID-19.

The CDR3 sequence is CASSIDRGRNIQYF. CDR3 coding DNA: TGTGCCAGCAGCATAGACAGGGGGAGAAACATTCAGTACTTC. The V and J genes are TRBV7-8 and TRBJ2-4; TRBD1 agrees at 9 bases. There are 14 residues in the CDR3. V gave up 5 bases and J gave up 6 bases; unmatched junction bases: 5. Germline-derived CDR1 and CDR2 are SGHVS and FQNEAQ.

The rearrangement uses TRBV30 and TRBJ1-5, with D perhaps TRBD1 (6 bases). CDR1 is GTSNPN and CDR2 is SVGIG in the germline V gene (reference sequence). The CDR3 is 17 residues long. Trimming took off 0 bases at V and 4 bases at J, with 19 bases between the two ends. The CDR3 nucleotides are TGTGCCTGGAGTGTACCGGGGGGGGCGCGGGGAAATCAGCCCCAGCATTTT. Translation gives CAWSVPGGARGNQPQHF. Variable domain in full (rest from reference TRBV30 and TRBJ1-5): SQTIHQWPATLVQPVGSPLSLECTVEGTSNPNLYWYRQAAGRGLQLLFYSVGIGQISSEVPQNLSASRPQDRQFILSSKKLLLSDSGFYLCAWSVPGGARGNQPQHFGDGTRLSIL.

This rearrangement joins TRBV3-1 (or the pseudogene TRBV3-2) to TRBJ2-7; maybe TRBD2 (5 bases). CDR1 is LGHDT and CDR2 is YNNKEL in the germline V gene (reference sequence). V was pared by 6 bases and J by 6 bases, with 18 bases between. The CDR3 extends over 14 amino acids. This chain's CDR3 is CASRPDGAGSEQYF. Here the CDR3 DNA reads TGTGCCAGCAGACCCGACGGTGCGGGTTCCGAGCAGTACTTC.

The rearrangement uses TRBV9 and TRBJ2-5; 10 bases align to TRBD2. CDR1 and CDR2 from the germline V gene are SGDLS and YYNGEE. CDR3 length equals 17 residues. V lost 0 bases and J lost 5; bases outside the gene matches: 10. For the CDR3, the DNA is TGTGCCAGCAGCGTAGGAGGTACTAGCGGGGTCCTGGAGACCCAGTACTTC. Its translation is CASSVGGTSGVLETQYF. Variable domain in full (rest from reference TRBV9 and TRBJ2-5): DSGVTQTPKHLITATGQRVTLRCSPRSGDLSVYWYQQSLDQGLQFLIQYYNGEERAKGNILERFSAQQFPDLHSELNLSSLELGDSALYFCASSVGGTSGVLETQYFGPGTRLLVL.

V gene TRBV21-1 combines with J gene TRBJ1-6. TRBV21-1 is a known pseudogene. This CDR3 is 17 amino acids long. The chain's CDR3 is CASRECITSSYNSPLHF. The CDR3 coding sequence is TGTGCCAGCAGGGAGTGCATAACCAGCTCCTATAATTCACCCCTCCACTTT.

This chain joins TRBV20-1 and TRBJ1-1, with unresolved D. The V end lost 5 bases, the J end lost 1 base, and 5 bases lay between the germline ends. Germline loops: CDR1 DFQATT, CDR2 SNEGSKA (reference sequence). This CDR3 region has 11 residues. Written as DNA, the CDR3 is TGCAGTGCTCTCCGGAACACTGAAGCTTTCTTT. It yields the protein CSALRNTEAFF.

The chain joins TRBV6-5 to TRBJ2-3; 10 bases fit TRBD1. The trim removed 4 bases at V and 6 bases at J, leaving 4 bases unmatched. The CDR3 extends over 14 amino acids. The germline V gene encodes CDR1 MNHEY and CDR2 SVGAGI. The CDR3, as DNA: TGTGCCAGCAGTTCCTCGGGACAGGGGGATACGCAGTATTTT. Translation: CASSSSGQGDTQYF.

The chain recombines TRBV7-9 with TRBJ1-6, with unresolved D. The germline V gene encodes CDR1 SEHNR and CDR2 FQNEAQ (reference sequence). This CDR3 spans 12 amino acids. V lost 3 bases to trimming and J lost 7 bases, with 4 bases between them. The CDR3: CASSFENSPLHF. The CDR3 DNA reads TGTGCCAGCAGCTTCGAGAATTCACCCCTCCACTTT.

The chain couples TRBV30 to TRBJ2-1, with 11 bases identical to TRBD2. The ends lost 1 base at V and 5 bases at J; junction bases unmatched: 4. CDR1 is GTSNPN, CDR2 SVGIG, per germline (reference sequence). The CDR3 totals 15 residues. The CDR3 is CAWSELAGVDNEQFF. The CDR3 bases are TGTGCCTGGAGTGAACTAGCGGGAGTCGACAATGAGCAGTTCTTC.

The CDR3 bases are TGTGCCAGCAGTTTATGGAGGAGCTCCTACAATGAGCAGTTCTTC. Its translation is CASSLWRSSYNEQFF. The chain carries TRBV27 and TRBJ2-1; D is possibly TRBD2 (5 bases). Trimming left V 1 base short and J 0 bases short, with 7 bases between. Germline CDR1 MNHEY, CDR2 SMNVEV (reference sequence). The CDR3 has 15 amino acids.

This chain connects TRBV19 to TRBJ2-2, with 11 bases matching TRBD1. CDR1 LNHDA and CDR2 SQIVND come from the germline V gene (reference sequence). J gave up 4 bases and V 6 bases, and 4 bases lay outside the gene matches. The CDR3 has 15 residues. CDR3 residues: CASSQGQGGTGELFF. Here the CDR3 DNA reads TGTGCCAGTAGCCAGGGACAGGGGGGCACCGGGGAGCTGTTTTTT. The variable domain in full, completed from reference TRBV19 and TRBJ2-2, reads DGGITQSPKYLFRKEGQNVTLSCEQNLNHDAMYWYRQDPGQGLRLIYYSQIVNDFQKGDIAEGYSVSREKKESFPLTVTSAQKNPTAFYLCASSQGQGGTGELFFGEGSRLTVL.

The chain uses TRBV9 and TRBJ2-3, with a weak D call TRBD1 (5 bases). V dropped 1 base and J dropped 3 bases, with 6 bases sitting between them. This CDR3 region has 13 residues. CDR1 SGDLS and CDR2 YYNGEE come from the germline V gene. The CDR3 nucleotides are TGTGCCAGCAGCGTATCAGGGACAGATACGCAGTATTTT. Amino acids: CASSVSGTDTQYF.

This chain links TRBV13 with TRBJ2-1, with D unresolved. Deletions cut 2 bases from V and 4 bases from J, with 6 bases between. CDR1 PRHDT and CDR2 FYEKMQ come from the germline V gene (reference sequence). The CDR3 is made up of 13 amino acids. Here the CDR3 DNA reads TGTGCCAGCAGCTTATTAGCTTACAATGAGCAGTTCTTC. Translation: CASSLLAYNEQFF.

The chain combines TRBV5-1 with TRBJ1-1, with TRBD1 identical over 7 bases. Germline CDR1 and CDR2: SGHRS and YFSETQ. This CDR3 has 16 residues. V trimming: 4 bases; J trimming: 4 bases; junction bases outside the gene matches: 13. The CDR3 sequence is CASSPRVLTGSTEAFF. The CDR3 DNA is TGCGCCAGCAGCCCTAGAGTACTGACAGGGAGCACTGAAGCTTTCTTT.

V and J are TRBV28 and TRBJ2-1; 12 bases fit TRBD1. The CDR3 totals 15 residues. Germline V gene sequence: CDR1 MDHEN, CDR2 SYDVKM. J was trimmed by 4 bases and V by 6 bases; bases with no gene match: 4. CDR3 in amino acids: CASSGTGGGYNEQFF. CDR3 sequence (DNA): TGTGCCAGCAGCGGGACAGGGGGCGGGTACAATGAGCAGTTCTTC.

The V and J genes are TRBV5-4 and TRBJ1-2; D is uncertain. Germline CDR1 and CDR2: SGHNT and YYREEE (reference sequence). The CDR3 sequence is 15 residues long. Trimming removed 6 bases at V and 0 bases at J, with 15 bases between. CDR3 DNA: TGTGCCAGCATGCCGGGAGGGCGCTCTAACTATGGCTACACCTTC. Amino acid sequence: CASMPGGRSNYGYTF.

The J gene is TRBJ2-1, the V gene TRBV19; TRBD1 is a possible D gene (6 bases). The ends were cut back, 3 bases at V and 1 base at J, with 10 bases in the middle. Germline V CDR1 and CDR2: LNHDA, SQIVND (reference sequence). CDR3 size: 15 residues. In nucleotides, the CDR3 is TGTGCCAGTAGTATGGCAGGGGAGTCCTACAATGAGCAGTTCTTC. Protein: CASSMAGESYNEQFF.